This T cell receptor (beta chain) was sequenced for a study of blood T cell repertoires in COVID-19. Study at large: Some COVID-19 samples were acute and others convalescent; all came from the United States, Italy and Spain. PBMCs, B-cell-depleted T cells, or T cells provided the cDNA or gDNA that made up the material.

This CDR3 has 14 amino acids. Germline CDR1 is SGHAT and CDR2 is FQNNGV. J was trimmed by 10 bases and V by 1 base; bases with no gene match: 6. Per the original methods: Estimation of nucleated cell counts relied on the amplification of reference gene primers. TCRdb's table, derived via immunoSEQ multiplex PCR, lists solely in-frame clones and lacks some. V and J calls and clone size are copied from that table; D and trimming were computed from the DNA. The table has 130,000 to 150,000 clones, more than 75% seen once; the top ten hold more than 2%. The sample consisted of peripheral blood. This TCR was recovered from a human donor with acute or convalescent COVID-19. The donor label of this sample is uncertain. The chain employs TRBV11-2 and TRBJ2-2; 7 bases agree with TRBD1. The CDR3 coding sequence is TGTGCCAGCAGCTTAGTGCAAGGGGGCGAGGAGCTGTTTTTT. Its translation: CASSLVQGGEELFF.